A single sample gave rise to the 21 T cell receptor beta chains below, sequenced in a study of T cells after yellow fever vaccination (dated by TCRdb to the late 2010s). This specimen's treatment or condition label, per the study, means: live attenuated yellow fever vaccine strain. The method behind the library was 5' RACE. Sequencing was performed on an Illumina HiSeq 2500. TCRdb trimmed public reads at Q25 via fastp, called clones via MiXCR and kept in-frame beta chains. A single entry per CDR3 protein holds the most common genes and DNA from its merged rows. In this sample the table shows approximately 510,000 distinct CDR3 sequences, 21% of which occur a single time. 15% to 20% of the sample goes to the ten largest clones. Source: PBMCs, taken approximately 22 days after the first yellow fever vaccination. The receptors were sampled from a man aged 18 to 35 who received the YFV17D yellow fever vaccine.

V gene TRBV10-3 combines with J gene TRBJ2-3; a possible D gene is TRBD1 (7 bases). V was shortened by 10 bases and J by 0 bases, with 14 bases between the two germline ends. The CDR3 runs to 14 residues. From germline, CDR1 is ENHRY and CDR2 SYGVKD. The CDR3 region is CATGGLASTDTQYF. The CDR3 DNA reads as TGTGCCACAGGGGGACTCGCTAGCACAGATACGCAGTATTTT.

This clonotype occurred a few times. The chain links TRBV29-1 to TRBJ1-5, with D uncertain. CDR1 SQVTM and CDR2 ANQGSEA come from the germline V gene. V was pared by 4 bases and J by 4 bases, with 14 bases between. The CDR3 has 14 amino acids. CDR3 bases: TGCAGCGTTGGGCACGGAGGGATGAATCAGCCCCAGCATTTT. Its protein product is CSVGHGGMNQPQHF.

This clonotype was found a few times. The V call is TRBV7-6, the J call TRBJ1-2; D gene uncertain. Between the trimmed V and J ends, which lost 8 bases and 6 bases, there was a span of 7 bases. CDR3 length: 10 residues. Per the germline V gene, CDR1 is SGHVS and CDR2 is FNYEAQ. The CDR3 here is CASGSDGYTF. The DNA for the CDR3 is TGTGCCAGCGGGTCCGATGGCTACACCTTC.

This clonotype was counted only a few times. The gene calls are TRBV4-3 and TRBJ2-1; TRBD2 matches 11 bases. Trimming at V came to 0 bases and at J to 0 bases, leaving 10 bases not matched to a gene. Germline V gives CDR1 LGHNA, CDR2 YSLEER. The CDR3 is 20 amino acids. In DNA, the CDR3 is TGCGCCAGCAGCCAAGATTTGGGACTAGCGGCCCTGAGCTCCTACAATGAGCAGTTCTTC. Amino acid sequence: CASSQDLGLAALSSYNEQFF.

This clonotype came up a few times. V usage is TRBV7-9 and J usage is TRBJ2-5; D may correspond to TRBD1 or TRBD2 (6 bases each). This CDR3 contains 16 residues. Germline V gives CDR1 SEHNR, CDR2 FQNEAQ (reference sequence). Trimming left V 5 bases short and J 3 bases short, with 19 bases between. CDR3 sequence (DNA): TGTGCCAGCAGCCAAGGGGTCGGGGGCCCGAAAGAGACCCAGTACTTC. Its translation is CASSQGVGGPKETQYF.

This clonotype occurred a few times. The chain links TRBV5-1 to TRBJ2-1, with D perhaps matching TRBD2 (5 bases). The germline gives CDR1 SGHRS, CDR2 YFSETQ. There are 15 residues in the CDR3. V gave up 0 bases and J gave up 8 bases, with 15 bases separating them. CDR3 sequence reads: CASSLGGYGVYEQFF. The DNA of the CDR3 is TGCGCCAGCAGCTTGGGTGGCTACGGGGTCTATGAGCAGTTCTTC. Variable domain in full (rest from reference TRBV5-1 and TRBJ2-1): KAGVTQTPRYLIKTRGQQVTLSCSPISGHRSVSWYQQTPGQGLQFLFEYFSETQRNKGNFPGRFSGRQFSNSRSEMNVSTLELGDSALYLCASSLGGYGVYEQFFGPGTRLTVL.

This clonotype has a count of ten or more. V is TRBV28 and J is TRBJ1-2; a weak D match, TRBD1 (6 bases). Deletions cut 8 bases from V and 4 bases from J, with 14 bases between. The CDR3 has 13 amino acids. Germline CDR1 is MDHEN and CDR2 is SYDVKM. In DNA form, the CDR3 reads TGTGCCAGCGGTGGAGGGGGAGGCTATGGCTACACCTTC. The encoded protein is CASGGGGGYGYTF.

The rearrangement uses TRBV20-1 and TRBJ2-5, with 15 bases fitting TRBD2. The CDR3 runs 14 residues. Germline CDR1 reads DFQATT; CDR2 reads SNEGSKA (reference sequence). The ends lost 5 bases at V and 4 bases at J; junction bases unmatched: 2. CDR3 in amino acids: CSAQGLAGGETQYF. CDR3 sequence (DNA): TGCAGTGCTCAGGGACTAGCGGGGGGAGAGACCCAGTACTTC.

Written as DNA, the CDR3 is TGTGCCAGCGGGAGACAGGGAATATTCGCGCAGTATTTT. Its protein product is CASGRQGIFAQYF. The rearrangement uses TRBV6-1 and TRBJ2-3; 7 positions agree with TRBD1. Per germline, CDR1 MNHNS and CDR2 SASEGT. This CDR3 is built from 13 residues. The J segment lost 10 bases and the V segment lost 8 bases, leaving 12 bases of the junction unmatched.

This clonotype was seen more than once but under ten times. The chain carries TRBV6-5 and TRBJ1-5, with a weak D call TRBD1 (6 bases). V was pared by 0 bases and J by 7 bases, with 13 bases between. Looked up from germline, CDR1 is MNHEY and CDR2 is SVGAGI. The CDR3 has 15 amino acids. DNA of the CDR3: TGTGCCAGCAGTTACTCGTCGGGGGGCGGGCAGCCCCAGCATTTT. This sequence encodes CASSYSSGGGQPQHF.

CDR3 coding DNA: TGTGCCAGCAGTAACTTAGCGGGGGGCCGGGAAGATACGCAGTATTTT. Translation: CASSNLAGGREDTQYF. V and J are TRBV6-5 and TRBJ2-3; 10 nucleotides align to TRBD2. V gave up 5 bases and J gave up 5 bases; unmatched junction bases: 10. This CDR3 is 16 amino acids long. Germline values: CDR1 MNHEY, CDR2 SVGAGI.

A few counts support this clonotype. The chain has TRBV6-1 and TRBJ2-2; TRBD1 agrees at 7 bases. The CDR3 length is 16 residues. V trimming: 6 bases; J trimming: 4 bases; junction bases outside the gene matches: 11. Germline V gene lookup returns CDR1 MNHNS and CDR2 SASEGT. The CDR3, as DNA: TGTGCCAGCAGCGCCGTAGGGGGCTCGGGCACCGGGGAGCTGTTTTTT. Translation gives CASSAVGGSGTGELFF.

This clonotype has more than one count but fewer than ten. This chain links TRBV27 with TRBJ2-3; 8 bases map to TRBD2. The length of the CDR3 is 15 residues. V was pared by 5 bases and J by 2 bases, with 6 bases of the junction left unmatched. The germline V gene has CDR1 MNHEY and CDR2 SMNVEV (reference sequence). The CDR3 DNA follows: TGTGCCAGCAGTCCCCGGACTAGCTACACAGATACGCAGTATTTT. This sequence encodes CASSPRTSYTDTQYF.

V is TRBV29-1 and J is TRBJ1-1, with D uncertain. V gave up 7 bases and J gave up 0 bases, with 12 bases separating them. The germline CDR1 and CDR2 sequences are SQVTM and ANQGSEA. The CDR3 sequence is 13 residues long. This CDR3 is CSARENMNTEAFF. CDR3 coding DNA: TGCAGCGCAAGGGAGAACATGAACACTGAAGCTTTCTTT.

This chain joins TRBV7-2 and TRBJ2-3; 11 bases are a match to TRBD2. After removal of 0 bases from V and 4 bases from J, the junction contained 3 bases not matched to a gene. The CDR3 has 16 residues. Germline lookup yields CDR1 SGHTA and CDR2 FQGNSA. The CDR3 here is CASSLALAGGADTQYF. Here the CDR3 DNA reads TGTGCCAGCAGCTTAGCGCTAGCGGGGGGAGCAGATACGCAGTATTTT.

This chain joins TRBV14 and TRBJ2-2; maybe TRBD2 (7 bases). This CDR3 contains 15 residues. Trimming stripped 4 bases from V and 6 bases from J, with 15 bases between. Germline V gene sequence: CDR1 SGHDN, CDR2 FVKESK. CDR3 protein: CASSPGGWRPGELFF. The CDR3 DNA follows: TGTGCCAGCAGCCCGGGGGGCTGGCGGCCCGGGGAGCTGTTTTTT.

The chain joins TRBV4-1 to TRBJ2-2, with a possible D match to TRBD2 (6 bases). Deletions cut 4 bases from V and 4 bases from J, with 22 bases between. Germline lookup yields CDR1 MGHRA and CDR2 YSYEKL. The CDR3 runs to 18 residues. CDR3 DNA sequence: TGCGCCAGCAGCCCAACGGAGAGCAGCGGGCGATCCACCGGGGAGCTGTTTTTT. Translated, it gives CASSPTESSGRSTGELFF.

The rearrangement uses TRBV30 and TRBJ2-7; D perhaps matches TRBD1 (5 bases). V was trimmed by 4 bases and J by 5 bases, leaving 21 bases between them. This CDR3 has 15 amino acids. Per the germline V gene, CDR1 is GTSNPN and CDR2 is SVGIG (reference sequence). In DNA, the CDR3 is TGTGCCTGGAAGCCAGTGGGGCTTCAGTTCCACGAGCAGTACTTC. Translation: CAWKPVGLQFHEQYF.

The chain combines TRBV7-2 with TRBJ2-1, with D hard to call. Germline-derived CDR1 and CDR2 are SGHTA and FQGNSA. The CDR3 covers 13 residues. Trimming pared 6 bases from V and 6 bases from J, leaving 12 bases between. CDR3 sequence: CASREQMGNEQFF. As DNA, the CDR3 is TGTGCCAGCAGGGAGCAGATGGGCAATGAGCAGTTCTTC.

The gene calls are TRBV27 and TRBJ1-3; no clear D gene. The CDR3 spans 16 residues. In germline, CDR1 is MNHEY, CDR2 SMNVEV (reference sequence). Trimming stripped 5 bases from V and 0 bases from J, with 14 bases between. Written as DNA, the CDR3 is TGTGCCAGCAGTATCGACGGGATAACCTCTGGAAACACCATATATTTT. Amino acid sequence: CASSIDGITSGNTIYF.

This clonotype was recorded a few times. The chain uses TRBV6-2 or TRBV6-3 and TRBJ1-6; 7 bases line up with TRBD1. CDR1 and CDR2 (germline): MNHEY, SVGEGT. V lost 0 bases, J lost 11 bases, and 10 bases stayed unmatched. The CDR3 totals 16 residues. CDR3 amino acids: CASSYSPGQSLTPLHF. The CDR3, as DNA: TGTGCCAGCAGTTACTCACCGGGACAGTCGTTAACACCCCTCCACTTT.